The 3 T cell receptor beta chains in this list originate from one sample, sequenced in a study of CD8 T cells in ankylosing spondylitis. TCRdb fed the 5' RACE reads into MiXCR, producing one record per CDR3 protein. The table has around 99,000 distinct CDR3 sequences, about 8.8% seen once. The sample was blood, either unsorted or a sorted T cell fraction (not recorded which). The receptors were sampled from a male donor with ankylosing spondylitis or in good health (not recorded which).

This clonotype showed up many times. The chain carries TRBV20-1 and TRBJ2-7; a possible D gene is TRBD1 (6 bases). Trimming shortened V by 4 bases and J by 1 base, and 11 bases separated the two germline ends. From germline, CDR1 is DFQATT and CDR2 SNEGSKA (reference sequence). The CDR3 sequence is 13 residues long. The CDR3 here is CSATLDSSYEQYF. The CDR3 nucleotides read TGCAGTGCTACCCTGGACAGTTCCTACGAGCAGTACTTC.

This clonotype was detected a few times. The chain carries TRBV5-1 and TRBJ2-5; 7 bases are shared with TRBD1. This CDR3 spans 14 amino acids. The junction had 5 bases not matched to a gene; V was cut back by 4 bases and J by 2 bases. The germline V gene encodes CDR1 SGHRS and CDR2 YFSETQ. The CDR3 loop reads CASSLQGLQETQYF. DNA of the CDR3: TGCGCCAGCAGCCTACAGGGGCTTCAAGAGACCCAGTACTTC.

There are many counts of this clonotype. CDR3 in DNA: TGTGCCAGCAATTCGGAGGCCTACGAGCAGTACTTC. Translating gives CASNSEAYEQYF. The rearrangement joins TRBV6-1 to TRBJ2-7, with D possibly matching TRBD2 (5 bases). This CDR3 has 12 residues. Looked up from germline, CDR1 is MNHNS and CDR2 is SASEGT. Trimming stripped 7 bases from V and 2 bases from J, with 9 bases between.